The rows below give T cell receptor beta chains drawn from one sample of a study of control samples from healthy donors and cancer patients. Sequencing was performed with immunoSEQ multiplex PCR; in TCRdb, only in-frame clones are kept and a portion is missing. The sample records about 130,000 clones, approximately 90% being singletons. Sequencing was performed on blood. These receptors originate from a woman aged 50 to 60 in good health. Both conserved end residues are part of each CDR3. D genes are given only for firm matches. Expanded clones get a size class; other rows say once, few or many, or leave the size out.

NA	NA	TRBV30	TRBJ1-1	CAWAQFTNTEAFF
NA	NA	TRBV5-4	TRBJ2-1	CASSPLATSANEQFF
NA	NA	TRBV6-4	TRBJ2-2	CARDTGELFF
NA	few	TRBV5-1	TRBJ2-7	CASSLEGRYEQYF
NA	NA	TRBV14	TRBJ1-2	CASSQAGFLGYTF
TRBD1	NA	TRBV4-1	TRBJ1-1	CASANQDRGTEAFF
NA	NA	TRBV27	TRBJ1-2	CASSLGALANYGYTF
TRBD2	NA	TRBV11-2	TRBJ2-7	CASRRTSGTPYEQYF
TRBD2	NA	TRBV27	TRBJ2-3	CASSLFLAGTDTQYF
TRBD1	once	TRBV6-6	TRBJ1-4	CASRRGQLNEKLFF
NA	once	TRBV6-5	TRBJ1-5	CASRKWTASNQPQHF
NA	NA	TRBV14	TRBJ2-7	CASSPRQKTYEQYF
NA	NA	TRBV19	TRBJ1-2	CASMEYSNYGYTF
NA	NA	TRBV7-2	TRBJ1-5	CASSLQILQTGGQPQHF
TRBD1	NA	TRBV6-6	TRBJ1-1	CASSSTGGAGLPAFF
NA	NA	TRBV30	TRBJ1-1	CAWSRAANTEAFF
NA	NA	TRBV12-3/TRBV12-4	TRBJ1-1	CASTLERNTEAFF
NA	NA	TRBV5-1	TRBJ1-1	CASSLADGYSEAFF
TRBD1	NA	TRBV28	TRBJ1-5	CAAGGSRNQPQHF
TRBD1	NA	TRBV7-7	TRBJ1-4	CASTKDRNNEKLFF
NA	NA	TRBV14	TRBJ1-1	CASSQDRVTHRGTEAFF
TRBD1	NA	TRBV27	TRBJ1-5	CASSTHRGGNQPQHF
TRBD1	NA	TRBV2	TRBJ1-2	CASSEHGQGVGSGYTF
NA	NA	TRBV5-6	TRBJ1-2	CASSAQDNYGYTF
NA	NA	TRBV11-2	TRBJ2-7	CASSLSDTMGEQYF
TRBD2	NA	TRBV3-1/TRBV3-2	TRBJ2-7	CASSQGGLAGSYEQYF
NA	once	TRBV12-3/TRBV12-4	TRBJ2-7	CASSPTDGYEQYF
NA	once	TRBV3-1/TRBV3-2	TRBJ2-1	CASSQDGGNEQFF
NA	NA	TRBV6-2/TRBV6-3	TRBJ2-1	CASSYSEGTSEQFF
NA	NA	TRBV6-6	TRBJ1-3	CASGTTGSGNTIYF
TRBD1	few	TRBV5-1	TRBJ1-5	CASSLGAGGSNQPQHF
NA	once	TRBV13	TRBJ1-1	CASSPWEGLGNTEAFF
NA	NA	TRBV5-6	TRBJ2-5	CASSLFGRGSETQYF
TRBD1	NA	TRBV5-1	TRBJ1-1	CASSWTGMNTEAFF
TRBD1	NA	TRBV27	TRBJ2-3	CASSIRPGTGSTDTQYF
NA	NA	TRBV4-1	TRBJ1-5	CASSQGEIARGPGGNQPQHF
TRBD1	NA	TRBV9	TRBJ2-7	CASSGGTGDVYEQYF
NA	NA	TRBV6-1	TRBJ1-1	CASSEVGGRTEAFF
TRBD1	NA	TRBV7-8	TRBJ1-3	CASSQTGGLGNTIYF
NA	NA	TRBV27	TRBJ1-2	CASSSFKGNYGYTF
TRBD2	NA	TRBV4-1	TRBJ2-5	CASSQALAGRGETQYF
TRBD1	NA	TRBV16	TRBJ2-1	CASSQFLDRGKNEQFF
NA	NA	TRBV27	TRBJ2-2	CASSFWRSTGELFF
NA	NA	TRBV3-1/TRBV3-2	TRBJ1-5	CASSRGQPYNQPQHF
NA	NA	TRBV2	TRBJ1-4	CASTLGEKLFF
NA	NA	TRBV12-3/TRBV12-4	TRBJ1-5	CASSFGDQPQHF